The clone carrying this T cell receptor beta chain has a count of ten or more. Antigen: not known. Researchers used genomic DNA as the template to profile TCR beta VDJ and CDR3. One entry per CDR3 protein, called by TCRdb with MiXCR from the reads. The sample records fewer than 70,000 distinct CDR3 sequences, around half being singletons. The CDR3 length is 12 residues. Per germline, CDR1 DFQATT and CDR2 SNEGSKA (reference sequence). Trimming took 6 bases from V and 6 from J, leaving 13 bases between them. These data originate in a study of CD8+CD57+ T cells in acquired aplastic anemia. For the study at large: CD4+ cells from healthy donors averaged around 10 million reads.

Broader study findings: Researchers report that some 31 CD8+ CDR3 sequences appeared in both patients and controls.

The chain couples TRBV20-1 to TRBJ2-3, with D uncertain. Material for sequencing was sorted CD4+, CD8+, or CD8+CD57+ T cells (not recorded which) from PBMCs. The receptor was isolated from a human donor in good health, serving as a control. CDR3 residues: CSAHGPPDTQYF. CDR3 bases: TGCAGTGCCCACGGCCCTCCGGATACGCAGTATTTT.